This section outlines one T cell receptor beta chain sequence together with its context. Its antigen is unidentified. This record comes from a study of T cell responses to AZD1222 COVID-19 vaccine. Assay used: immunoSEQ multiplex PCR; TCRdb lists only in-frame clones, some missing. The table lists around 120,000 clones, approximately 85% of them singletons. Findings of the study overall: There were mostly white British donors and more females than males, and clonal diversity was possibly underestimated. The CD4 TCRs associated with vaccination extended across spike and predominated at 160-218 and 743-854.

The germline V gene has CDR1 MGHDK and CDR2 SYGVNS. Trimming left V 4 bases short and J 2 bases short, with 11 bases between. The CDR3 runs 14 residues. This TCR was sampled from an adult in good health. The specimen was peripheral blood, collected on day 0 of AZD1222 vaccination. The V gene is TRBV25-1, the J gene TRBJ1-2; D may be TRBD1 (5 bases). The CDR3 coding sequence is TGTGCCAGCAGTGCGGCAGGGAAGAACTATGGCTACACCTTC. This sequence encodes CASSAAGKNYGYTF.